This T cell receptor beta chain was obtained from a study of T cells after yellow fever vaccination. Germline V gives CDR1 MDHEN, CDR2 SYDVKM. Trimming took 5 bases from V and 3 from J, leaving 16 bases between them. The CDR3 loop spans 15 amino acids. A universal primer site and UMIs were added as TCR cDNA was made by 5'RACE template switching. TCRdb used MiXCR to reprocess the 5' RACE reads, holding one entry per CDR3 protein. Of nearly 550,000 distinct CDR3 sequences in the sample, 19% were seen once. V and J are TRBV28 and TRBJ1-1; possible D gene TRBD1, 5 bases. Material: PBMCs, obtained 15 days after the yellow fever booster vaccination. The receptor was isolated from a man between 25 and 39 years old who received the YFV17D yellow fever vaccine. DNA for the CDR3: TGTGCCAGCAGTGGACTAGGTCCAGGGTACACTGAAGCTTTCTTT. Translation: CASSGLGPGYTEAFF.